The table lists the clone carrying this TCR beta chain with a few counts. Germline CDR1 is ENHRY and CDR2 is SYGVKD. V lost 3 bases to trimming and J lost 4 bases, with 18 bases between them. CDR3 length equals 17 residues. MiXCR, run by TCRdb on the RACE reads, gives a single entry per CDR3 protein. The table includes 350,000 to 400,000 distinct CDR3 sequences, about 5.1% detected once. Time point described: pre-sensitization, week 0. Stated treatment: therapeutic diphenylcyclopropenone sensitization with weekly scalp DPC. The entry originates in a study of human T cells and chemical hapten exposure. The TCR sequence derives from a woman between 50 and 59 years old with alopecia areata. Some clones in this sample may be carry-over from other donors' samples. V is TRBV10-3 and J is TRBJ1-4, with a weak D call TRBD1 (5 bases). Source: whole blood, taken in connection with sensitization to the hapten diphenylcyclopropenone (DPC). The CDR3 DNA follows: TGTGCCATCAGTGACTCCAGCAGGACGGGGGATAATGAAAAACTGTTTTTT. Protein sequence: CAISDSSRTGDNEKLFF.